The 18 T cell receptor beta chains presented below share a single source sample, sequenced in a study of response to subunit inactivated influenza vaccine. One entry per CDR3 protein results from TCRdb running MiXCR on the RT-PCR reads. The table records 650,000 to 800,000 distinct CDR3 sequences, roughly 20% of them present only once. This specimen consisted of PBMCs from blood, obtained more than 4 days after vaccination. These receptors all come from a man between 50 and 59 years old who received an inactivated influenza vaccine.

Only a few counts were recorded for this clonotype. The rearrangement joins TRBV7-2 to TRBJ1-2; D is possibly TRBD1 (5 bases). The CDR3 has 14 residues. Germline CDR1 is SGHTA and CDR2 is FQGNSA. V was shortened by 1 base and J by 7 bases, with 13 bases between the two germline ends. The CDR3 bases are TGTGCCAGCAGCTTAGATAGGGGCGCGAGTGGCTACACCTTC. Amino acids: CASSLDRGASGYTF.

The rearrangement links TRBV15 to TRBJ2-1, with 12 bases lining up with TRBD2. This CDR3 region has 17 residues. Germline assignment: CDR1 LNHNV and CDR2 YYDKDF (reference sequence). V shed 4 bases, J shed 2 bases, and the junction held 6 bases outside the gene matches. CDR3 nucleotides: TGTGCCACCAGCACCAGGACTAGCGGGATCACCTACAATGAGCAGTTCTTC. Translation gives CATSTRTSGITYNEQFF. Supplemented by reference TRBV15 and TRBJ2-1, the full variable domain reads DAMVIQNPRYQVTQFGKPVTLSCSQTLNHNVMYWYQQKSSQAPKLLFHYYDKDFNNEADTPDNFQSRRPNTSFCFLDIRSPGLGDTAMYLCATSTRTSGITYNEQFFGPGTRLTVL.

The sample holds a few counts of this clonotype. The chain links TRBV20-1 to TRBJ2-1, with 9 bases lining up with TRBD2. The ends lost 6 bases at V and 5 bases at J; junction bases unmatched: 20. The CDR3 has 18 residues. Looked up from germline, CDR1 is DFQATT and CDR2 is SNEGSKA (reference sequence). The CDR3 region is CSADPIKVGSGGHNEQFF. CDR3 nucleotide sequence: TGCAGTGCGGACCCCATCAAGGTTGGGAGCGGGGGGCACAATGAGCAGTTCTTC.

This clonotype turned up a few times. This chain joins TRBV10-1 and TRBJ1-1; possible D gene TRBD1, 5 bases. The germline V and J ends were trimmed by 1 base and 7 bases, with 13 bases remaining between them. CDR1 and CDR2 (germline): WNHNN, SYGVQD (reference sequence). The CDR3 consists of 14 residues. The CDR3, as DNA: TGCGCCAGCAGTGAGTTCGTGAGGGGTGGTGAAGCTTTCTTT. It codes for CASSEFVRGGEAFF.

This clonotype was found once. The chain uses TRBV6-9 and TRBJ2-2, with D unclear. V shed 1 base and J shed 3 bases, with 6 bases lying between them. CDR3 size: 14 residues. The germline CDR1 and CDR2 sequences are MNHGY and SVAAGI. The CDR3 DNA reads TGTGCCAGCAGTTATTACCAAGACACCGGGGAGCTGTTTTTT. It specifies CASSYYQDTGELFF.

This clonotype was observed a handful of times. Here the CDR3 reads CASSPQPTRNNEQFF. The CDR3 nucleotides read TGTGCCAGCAGCCCGCAACCCACTAGAAACAATGAGCAGTTCTTC. This chain links TRBV7-3 with TRBJ2-1; the D gene is possibly TRBD2 (5 bases). CDR1 SGHTA and CDR2 FQGTGA come from the germline V gene. V gave up 5 bases and J gave up 5 bases, with 16 bases separating them. This CDR3 spans 15 amino acids.

V gene TRBV5-1 combines with J gene TRBJ2-2, with 7 nucleotides matching TRBD2. Germline loops: CDR1 SGHRS, CDR2 YFSETQ. Trimming took 4 bases from V and 4 from J; bases not matched to a gene: 16. The CDR3 runs to 18 residues. The DNA for the CDR3 is TGCGCCAGCAGCCGTTTAGCGGGTGCCGGTGGGAGCACCGGGGAGCTGTTTTTT. As protein: CASSRLAGAGGSTGELFF.

The chain is built from TRBV4-2 and TRBJ2-5; 7 bases map to TRBD2. Germline loops: CDR1 LGHNA, CDR2 YNFKEQ. The CDR3 has 18 amino acids. With V trimmed by 1 base and J by 2 bases, 13 bases remained unmatched. The CDR3 region has the DNA TGTGCCAGCAGCCAAGCCTTCGGGATAGCGGGTTATCAAGAGACCCAGTACTTC. Its translation: CASSQAFGIAGYQETQYF.

The genes are TRBV20-1 and TRBJ2-3, with 9 nucleotides matching TRBD2. The CDR3 is 14 amino acids. V was clipped by 3 bases and J by 5 bases; unmatched bases: 6. In germline, CDR1 is DFQATT, CDR2 SNEGSKA (reference sequence). The CDR3 is CSASRTSVRDTQYF. CDR3 sequence (DNA): TGCAGTGCTAGCAGGACTAGCGTCAGAGATACGCAGTATTTT.

V and J are TRBV20-1 and TRBJ2-1; 10 nucleotides line up with TRBD2. J gave up 0 bases and V 1 base, and 0 bases lay outside the gene matches. From germline, CDR1 is DFQATT and CDR2 SNEGSKA (reference sequence). This CDR3 is built from 15 residues. The CDR3 DNA reads as TGCAGTGCTAGAGTAGCGGGAGGCTCCTACAATGAGCAGTTCTTC. Its translation is CSARVAGGSYNEQFF.

Of note for this clonotype: Just one base apart from a much larger clone, this may be a read error. The rearrangement joins TRBV6-1 to TRBJ1-1; TRBD1 matches at 11 bases. V lost 6 bases and J lost 4; bases outside the gene matches: 4. The CDR3 totals 14 residues. From germline, CDR1 is MNHNS and CDR2 SASEGT. As DNA, the CDR3 is TGTGCCAGCAGGACCGGGACAGGGGGCACTGAAGCTTTCTTT. This translates into CASRTGTGGTEAFF.

The chain is built from TRBV27 and TRBJ2-1; D may match TRBD1 or TRBD2 (6 bases each). CDR1 is MNHEY and CDR2 is SMNVEV in the germline V gene (reference sequence). The CDR3 is made up of 13 amino acids. The V and J ends lost 3 bases and 15 bases respectively, with 18 bases between them. CDR3 protein: CASSFLDRRARFF. The CDR3 nucleotides are TGTGCCAGCAGTTTCCTCGACAGGAGGGCACGGTTCTTC.

The rearrangement joins TRBV5-1 to TRBJ2-3; perhaps TRBD2 as D (6 bases). The CDR3 is 14 amino acids. V was pared by 3 bases and J by 1 base, with 9 bases between. Germline CDR1 SGHRS, CDR2 YFSETQ. In DNA form, the CDR3 reads TGCGCCAGCAGCTCCTGGGGGGGCACAGATACGCAGTATTTT. As protein: CASSSWGGTDTQYF.

In this sample, this clonotype turned up many times. The CDR3 bases are TGTGCCAGCAGTGACCCAGGTCAGGGCGGGGAGGAAAAACTGTTTTTT. It specifies CASSDPGQGGEEKLFF. The rearrangement links TRBV6-1 to TRBJ1-4; D is possibly TRBD1 (5 bases). CDR3 size: 16 residues. Trimming removed 3 bases at V and 8 bases at J, with 19 bases between. Germline CDR1 and CDR2: MNHNS and SASEGT.

This sequence joins TRBV20-1 and TRBJ1-4, with 7 bases aligning to TRBD1. V gave up 4 bases and J gave up 2 bases; unmatched junction bases: 1. In germline, CDR1 is DFQATT, CDR2 SNEGSKA (reference sequence). This CDR3 is built from 13 residues. DNA for the CDR3: TGCAGTGCTAACAGGGGCACTAATGAAAAACTGTTTTTT. As protein: CSANRGTNEKLFF.

The CDR3 nucleotides read TGTGCCAGCAGCTCGGACAGGGCGGGTGGCTACACCTTC. Translated: CASSSDRAGGYTF. The J gene is TRBJ1-2, the V gene TRBV5-6, with 8 bases identical to TRBD1. The CDR3 has 13 amino acids. The germline V gene encodes CDR1 SGHDT and CDR2 YYEEEE. The V gene end was trimmed by 3 bases and the J gene end by 7 bases; junction bases not matched to a gene: 5.

This clonotype was detected a few times. The chain is built from TRBV12-3 or TRBV12-4 and TRBJ2-3; a weak D match, TRBD2 (6 bases). V lost 7 bases and J 1 base, leaving 15 bases between the germline ends. The CDR3 is 15 amino acids. In nucleotides, the CDR3 is TGTGCCAGCACAGATAGCGGTAGGGGCACAGATACGCAGTATTTT. Translation gives CASTDSGRGTDTQYF.

This clonotype was seen more than once but under ten times. The chain couples TRBV5-1 to TRBJ2-6; D gene uncertain. CDR3 size: 17 residues. Germline loops: CDR1 SGHRS, CDR2 YFSETQ. Trimming shortened V by 0 bases and J by 0 bases, and 10 bases separated the two germline ends. CDR3 amino acids: CASSLERAHSGANVLTF. DNA for the CDR3: TGCGCCAGCAGCTTGGAAAGGGCCCACTCTGGGGCCAACGTCCTGACTTTC.